This T cell receptor (beta chain) was sequenced for a study of T cells after yellow fever vaccination. Study-wide background: Preparing low-cell-number fractions relied on SMART-Seq v4 Ultra Low Input.

CDR1 and CDR2 (germline): MNHEY, SMNVEV (reference sequence). This CDR3 has 18 residues. V trimming: 8 bases; J trimming: 2 bases; junction bases outside the gene matches: 9. One entry per CDR3 protein, called by TCRdb with MiXCR from the 5' RACE reads. The data hold 200,000 to 250,000 distinct CDR3 sequences, with 6.9% observed a single time. This chain connects TRBV27 to TRBJ2-1; TRBD2 aligns across 16 bases. The specimen was CD4+ T cells sorted from PBMCs, collected 15 days after the yellow fever booster vaccination. The sequence came from a man between 25 and 39 years old who received the YFV17D yellow fever vaccine. CDR3 loop: CASWPGGLAGGTYNEQFF. The CDR3 region has the DNA TGTGCCAGCTGGCCGGGGGGACTAGCGGGAGGGACCTACAATGAGCAGTTCTTC.